These 26 T cell receptor beta chains originate from one sample sequenced in a study of shared clonotypes between healthy human individuals. Some clones are missing from TCRdb's copy, which holds only in-frame ones; the method was immunoSEQ multiplex PCR. The sample has roughly 2,000,000 clones; just under 95% are singletons. The naive CD8 subset, CD45RO-negative cells positively selected for CCR7, excluded terminally differentiated effector memory CD45RA+ cells. The sequenced material came from naive CD8+ T cells from PBMCs. The receptors shown here come from a young man in good health. Some clones in this sample may be carry-over from other donors' samples.

The V gene is TRBV5-8, the J gene TRBJ2-1, with 9 bases that match TRBD2. Germline V CDR1 and CDR2: SGHTS, YDEGEE. The CDR3 length is 17 residues. V gave up 9 bases and J gave up 1 base; unmatched junction bases: 14. Here the CDR3 DNA reads TGTGCCACTCGGCTGCTAGCGGGACGACGTTCCTACAATGAGCAGTTCTTC. Translating it yields CATRLLAGRRSYNEQFF. Full variable domain (missing parts from reference TRBV5-8 and TRBJ2-1): EAGVTQSPTHLIKTRGQQATLRCSPISGHTSVYWYQQALGLGLQFLLWYDEGEERNRGNFPPRFSGRQFPNYSSELNVNALELEDSALYLCATRLLAGRRSYNEQFFGPGTRLTVL.

Notes on this clone: This sample also contains other DNA sequences that code for the same CDR3. The V and J genes are TRBV27 and TRBJ1-1; D gene unclear. CDR3 length: 13 amino acids. Germline-derived CDR1 and CDR2 are MNHEY and SMNVEV (reference sequence). Trimming removed 5 bases at V and 5 bases at J, with 12 bases between. The CDR3 bases are TGTGCCAGCAGTCTCGGCCCCGGTACTGAAGCTTTCTTT. It codes for CASSLGPGTEAFF.

This clone was seen a handful of times. The chain joins TRBV28 to TRBJ1-1, with D possibly matching TRBD1 (6 bases). V was trimmed by 7 bases and J by 8 bases, leaving 17 bases between them. The germline CDR1 and CDR2 sequences are MDHEN and SYDVKM. The CDR3 runs 13 residues. The CDR3 nucleotides are TGTGCCAGCACCATGCGCGGGGGCAGGGAAGCTTTCTTT. It specifies CASTMRGGREAFF.

This clone was seen a handful of times. This sequence joins TRBV4-2 and TRBJ1-1; D unclear. With 1 base removed from V and 3 bases from J, the gap between germline ends came to 9 bases. The CDR3 is made up of 14 amino acids. Germline-derived CDR1 and CDR2 are LGHNA and YNFKEQ. The CDR3 here is CASSQVPDDTEAFF. The CDR3, as DNA: TGTGCCAGCAGCCAAGTGCCCGATGACACTGAAGCTTTCTTT.

The J gene is TRBJ2-3, the V gene TRBV5-4; D is uncertain. Trimming shortened V by 0 bases and J by 1 base, and 9 bases separated the two germline ends. The CDR3 contains 15 residues. Germline assignment: CDR1 SGHNT and CDR2 YYREEE (reference sequence). The CDR3 nucleotides read TGTGCCAGCAGCTTGGCTAATCGGGGCACAGATACGCAGTATTTT. It translates to CASSLANRGTDTQYF.

This clone was detected only once. The chain uses TRBV6-4 and TRBJ2-3, with a possible D match to TRBD1 (5 bases). Trimming stripped 1 base from V and 7 bases from J, with 12 bases between. Germline CDR1 is MRHNA and CDR2 is SNTAGT. The length of the CDR3 is 14 residues. The chain's CDR3 is CASSDFTGPYTQYF. CDR3 coding DNA: TGTGCCAGCAGTGACTTTACAGGACCTTATACGCAGTATTTT.

V gene TRBV27 combines with J gene TRBJ1-1; 7 positions agree with TRBD1. Trimming took 2 bases from V and 6 from J; bases not matched to a gene: 12. The germline CDR1 and CDR2 sequences are MNHEY and SMNVEV (reference sequence). The CDR3 consists of 16 residues. Written as DNA, the CDR3 is TGTGCCAGCAGTTTAGGCCCCCGACAGGGTTTGGCTGAAGCTTTCTTT. It is translated as CASSLGPRQGLAEAFF.

This chain uses TRBV19 with TRBJ1-5; D perhaps matches TRBD1 (6 bases). The CDR3 contains 14 residues. CDR1 is LNHDA, CDR2 SQIVND, per germline (reference sequence). V was shortened by 3 bases and J by 6 bases, with 12 bases between the two germline ends. CDR3 residues: CASSIAGAGQPQHF. As DNA, the CDR3 is TGTGCCAGTAGTATCGCAGGGGCCGGTCAGCCCCAGCATTTT.

The J gene is TRBJ2-1, the V gene TRBV6-1; TRBD1 aligns across 10 bases. Trimming removed 7 bases from V and 9 bases from J; junction bases left unmatched: 6. The CDR3 has 13 residues. Germline CDR1 MNHNS, CDR2 SASEGT. The CDR3, as DNA: TGTGCCAGCATTGACAGGGGGCTCCTTGAGCAGTTCTTC. Translation gives CASIDRGLLEQFF.

The chain joins TRBV28 to TRBJ2-2, with TRBD1 matching 10 bases. V gave up 6 bases and J gave up 6 bases; unmatched junction bases: 10. In germline, CDR1 is MDHEN, CDR2 SYDVKM. The CDR3 spans 16 residues. Here the CDR3 reads CASRNPGQGSAGELFF. In nucleotides, the CDR3 is TGTGCCAGCAGGAATCCGGGACAGGGGAGTGCCGGGGAGCTGTTTTTT. The variable domain in full, with the rest retrieved from reference TRBV28 and TRBJ2-2, is DVKVTQSSRYLVKRTGEKVFLECVQDMDHENMFWYRQDPGLGLRLIYFSYDVKMKEKGDIPEGYSVSREKKERFSLILESASTNQTSMYLCASRNPGQGSAGELFFGEGSRLTVL.

The chain uses TRBV5-6 and TRBJ2-7; the D gene is possibly TRBD2 (5 bases). In germline, CDR1 is SGHDT, CDR2 YYEEEE. The V end was cut by 7 bases, the J end by 3 bases, with 17 bases between. The CDR3 consists of 14 residues. CDR3 in amino acids: CASQDGVVSYEQYF. The CDR3 nucleotides are TGTGCCAGCCAGGACGGGGTGGTAAGCTACGAGCAGTACTTC.

The V call is TRBV4-2, the J call TRBJ2-3; 10 bases match TRBD2. The CDR3 spans 17 residues. Trimming cost V 4 bases and J 4 bases; bases outside gene matches: 11. Germline V gene sequence: CDR1 LGHNA, CDR2 YNFKEQ. For the CDR3, the DNA is TGTGCCAGCAGCCTGAGGAGCGGGAGGGCCTTGTCAGATACGCAGTATTTT. It translates to CASSLRSGRALSDTQYF.

About this clone: Other DNA sequences in the same sample also yield this CDR3. The genes are TRBV9 and TRBJ2-2; TRBD2 might be the D (5 bases). CDR3 size: 13 residues. V was clipped by 0 bases and J by 5 bases, with 5 bases between them. Per the germline V gene, CDR1 is SGDLS and CDR2 is YYNGEE. The CDR3 reads CASSVAGTGELFF. In DNA, the CDR3 is TGTGCCAGCAGCGTAGCGGGGACCGGGGAGCTGTTTTTT.

The chain employs TRBV11-2 and TRBJ2-7; D is possibly TRBD2 (5 bases). V was pared by 5 bases and J by 1 base, with 6 bases between. The CDR3 has 12 residues. Germline V gene sequence: CDR1 SGHAT, CDR2 FQNNGV. DNA for the CDR3: TGTGCCAGCAGCGACTATTCCTACGAGCAGTACTTC. Protein sequence: CASSDYSYEQYF.

This rearrangement joins TRBV6-6 to TRBJ1-1; 8 bases line up with TRBD1. This CDR3 is 16 amino acids long. Unmatched junction bases numbered 14, after V lost 7 bases and J lost 4 bases. Per the germline V gene, CDR1 is MNHNY and CDR2 is SVGAGI (reference sequence). The CDR3 DNA reads as TGTGCCAGCAAACCCGTCGGGACAGGAAGAGGCACTGAAGCTTTCTTT. Protein product: CASKPVGTGRGTEAFF.

The CDR3 reads CASTPGGGGPSGELFF. The CDR3 DNA reads as TGTGCCAGCACCCCCGGTGGGGGTGGGCCTTCCGGGGAGCTGTTTTTT. This chain connects TRBV2 to TRBJ2-2; D is perhaps TRBD1 or TRBD2 (5 bases each). Germline V gives CDR1 SNHLY, CDR2 FYNNEI. The CDR3 is made up of 16 amino acids. V shed 7 bases and J shed 6 bases, with 21 bases lying between them.

Remarks on this clone: The sample holds other DNA sequences that translate to the same CDR3. The V gene is TRBV9, the J gene TRBJ1-1, with TRBD1 matching over 11 bases. The germline V gene encodes CDR1 SGDLS and CDR2 YYNGEE. This CDR3 has 14 amino acids. V was clipped by 3 bases and J by 4 bases; unmatched bases: 2. The CDR3 sequence: CASSAGQGVTEAFF. DNA for the CDR3: TGTGCCAGCAGCGCGGGACAGGGGGTCACTGAAGCTTTCTTT.

The sample holds a few counts of this clone. The rearrangement links TRBV25-1 to TRBJ2-1; D call uncertain. Germline CDR1 MGHDK, CDR2 SYGVNS. The CDR3 is 11 residues long. V was clipped by 0 bases and J by 6 bases, with 0 bases between them. CDR3 nucleotides: TGTGCCAGCAGTGAATACAATGAGCAGTTCTTC. This encodes CASSEYNEQFF.

This chain's CDR3 is CASSTVPGAPGTGELFF. The DNA for the CDR3 is TGCGCCAGCAGCACCGTCCCGGGGGCCCCGGGCACCGGGGAGCTGTTTTTT. This sequence joins TRBV5-1 and TRBJ2-2; D tentatively reads TRBD1 or TRBD2 (6 bases each). V was cut by 4 bases and J by 4 bases, with 20 bases left in between. There are 17 residues in the CDR3. In germline, CDR1 is SGHRS, CDR2 YFSETQ.

CDR3 in amino acids: CASSEILWTEGWSNQPQHF. In DNA, the CDR3 is TGTGCCAGCAGTGAAATATTGTGGACAGAGGGCTGGAGCAATCAGCCCCAGCATTTT. The rearrangement uses TRBV6-1 and TRBJ1-5; a possible D gene is TRBD1 (6 bases). The germline CDR1 and CDR2 sequences are MNHNS and SASEGT. Trimming removed 2 bases at V and 1 base at J, with 21 bases between. The CDR3 contains 19 residues.

The genes are TRBV5-6 and TRBJ1-1, with D tentatively TRBD1 (5 bases). The CDR3 consists of 14 residues. V lost 4 bases, J lost 4 bases, and 14 bases lay in between. The germline V gene encodes CDR1 SGHDT and CDR2 YYEEEE. CDR3 sequence: CASSPMRGGTEAFF. CDR3 nucleotide sequence: TGTGCCAGCAGCCCCATGAGGGGCGGCACTGAAGCTTTCTTT.

This chain links TRBV7-9 with TRBJ2-3; a weak D match, TRBD1 (6 bases). The CDR3 is made up of 15 amino acids. Between the trimmed V and J ends, which lost 2 bases and 6 bases, there was a span of 15 bases. Germline lookup yields CDR1 SEHNR and CDR2 FQNEAQ (reference sequence). This CDR3 is CASSLNQGPPDTQYF. The CDR3 coding sequence is TGTGCCAGCAGCTTAAATCAGGGGCCTCCGGATACGCAGTATTTT.

This clone was recorded once. The V and J genes are TRBV6-5 and TRBJ1-3, with TRBD1 as a possible D gene (5 bases). The germline V gene has CDR1 MNHEY and CDR2 SVGAGI. This CDR3 has 13 amino acids. V lost 10 bases to trimming and J lost 0 bases, with 10 bases between them. This CDR3 reads CATHGHSGNTIYF. The CDR3 coding sequence is TGTGCCACCCACGGACACTCTGGAAACACCATATATTTT.

The chain recombines TRBV4-3 with TRBJ2-2; TRBD2 is a possible D gene (6 bases). The germline CDR1 and CDR2 sequences are LGHNA and YSLEER. Trimming took off 3 bases at V and 3 bases at J, with 17 bases between the two ends. This CDR3 contains 17 residues. The CDR3 nucleotides are TGCGCCAGCAGCCAGGGATACAGCGGGCGTTACACCGGGGAGCTGTTTTTT. This codes for CASSQGYSGRYTGELFF.

The chain recombines TRBV5-6 with TRBJ2-1, with D unresolved. Germline CDR1 reads SGHDT; CDR2 reads YYEEEE. The CDR3 totals 12 residues. The V and J ends lost 3 bases and 5 bases respectively, with 6 bases between them. As DNA, the CDR3 is TGTGCCAGCAGCTCGGTAGACAATGAGCAGTTCTTC. It specifies CASSSVDNEQFF.

A few counts support this clone. The gene calls are TRBV9 and TRBJ2-1; 10 bases fit TRBD1. Germline V gives CDR1 SGDLS, CDR2 YYNGEE. Trimming cost V 3 bases and J 2 bases; bases outside gene matches: 2. The CDR3 extends over 15 amino acids. The CDR3 sequence is CASSAGQGTYNEQFF. In nucleotides, the CDR3 is TGTGCCAGCAGCGCGGGACAGGGGACCTACAATGAGCAGTTCTTC. The variable domain in full, with the rest retrieved from reference TRBV9 and TRBJ2-1, is DSGVTQTPKHLITATGQRVTLRCSPRSGDLSVYWYQQSLDQGLQFLIQYYNGEERAKGNILERFSAQQFPDLHSELNLSSLELGDSALYFCASSAGQGTYNEQFFGPGTRLTVL.